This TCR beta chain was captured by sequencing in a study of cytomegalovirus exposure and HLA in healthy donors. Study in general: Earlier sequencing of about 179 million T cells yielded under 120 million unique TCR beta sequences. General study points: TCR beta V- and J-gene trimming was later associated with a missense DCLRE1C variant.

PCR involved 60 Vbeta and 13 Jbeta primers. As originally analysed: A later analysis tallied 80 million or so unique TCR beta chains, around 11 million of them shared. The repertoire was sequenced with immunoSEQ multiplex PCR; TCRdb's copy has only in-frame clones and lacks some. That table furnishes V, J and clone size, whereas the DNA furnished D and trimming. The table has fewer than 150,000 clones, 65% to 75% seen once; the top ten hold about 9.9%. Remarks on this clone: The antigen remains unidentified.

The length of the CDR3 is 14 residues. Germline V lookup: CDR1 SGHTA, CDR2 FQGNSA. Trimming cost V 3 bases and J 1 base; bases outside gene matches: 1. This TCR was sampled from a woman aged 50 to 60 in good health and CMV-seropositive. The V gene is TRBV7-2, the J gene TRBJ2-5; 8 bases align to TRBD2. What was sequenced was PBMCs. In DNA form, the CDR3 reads TGTGCCAGCAGCTTTGCGGGGGGCCAAGAGACCCAGTACTTC. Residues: CASSFAGGQETQYF.